The rows below give T cell receptor beta chains drawn from one sample of a study of T cell responses to AZD1222 COVID-19 vaccine. Profiled with immunoSEQ multiplex PCR; TCRdb holds only in-frame clones, not every one. There are 150,000 to 200,000 clones in the sample; about 92% occur only once, and 1% to 1.5% lies in the top ten. The sequences come from peripheral blood, collected 28 days after the second AZD1222 dose. These receptors were collected from an adult who received the AZD1222 COVID-19 vaccine. CDR3s include the opening cysteine and the closing phenylalanine or tryptophan. D genes are given only for firm matches. Not all rows give a size; the values are once, few, many and, for expanded clones, a class.

v_call: TRBV30; clone_size: .; d_call: .; j_call: TRBJ1-3; cdr3_aa: CAWSVAGERGNTIYF; cdr3_nt: TGTGCCTGGAGTGTAGCGGGGGAGCGGGGAAACACCATATATTTT
v_call: TRBV3-1/TRBV3-2; clone_size: few; d_call: TRBD1; j_call: TRBJ1-2; cdr3_aa: CASTAGTGDYGYTF; cdr3_nt: TGTGCCAGCACCGCCGGGACAGGGGATTATGGCTACACCTTC
v_call: TRBV7-9; clone_size: once; d_call: .; j_call: TRBJ1-2; cdr3_aa: CASSLGPQGNYGYTF; cdr3_nt: TGTGCCAGCAGCTTAGGTCCCCAGGGTAACTATGGCTACACCTTC
v_call: TRBV7-8; clone_size: .; d_call: .; j_call: TRBJ1-2; cdr3_aa: CASSLEAGLNGYTF; cdr3_nt: TGTGCCAGCAGCTTAGAGGCAGGCCTGAATGGCTACACCTTC
v_call: TRBV18; clone_size: .; d_call: TRBD1; j_call: TRBJ1-1; cdr3_aa: CASSVQGYDTEAFF; cdr3_nt: TGTGCCAGCTCCGTACAGGGGTATGACACTGAAGCTTTCTTT
v_call: TRBV29-1; clone_size: .; d_call: TRBD1; j_call: TRBJ1-2; cdr3_aa: CSGGTGIYTF; cdr3_nt: TGCAGCGGCGGGACAGGGATCTACACCTTC
v_call: TRBV19; clone_size: .; d_call: .; j_call: TRBJ2-7; cdr3_aa: CASSPNRVTSYEQYF; cdr3_nt: TGTGCCAGTAGTCCTAACAGAGTGACCTCCTACGAGCAGTACTTC
v_call: TRBV29-1; clone_size: .; d_call: TRBD1; j_call: TRBJ2-3; cdr3_aa: CTVGTGLRDTQYF; cdr3_nt: TGCACCGTGGGGACAGGGCTTAGAGATACGCAGTATTTT
v_call: TRBV10-3; clone_size: .; d_call: .; j_call: TRBJ2-1; cdr3_aa: CAISGSGHNEQFF; cdr3_nt: TGTGCCATCAGTGGGTCCGGGCACAATGAGCAGTTCTTC
v_call: TRBV9; clone_size: .; d_call: .; j_call: TRBJ2-7; cdr3_aa: CASSVAATGTYEQYF; cdr3_nt: TGTGCCAGCAGCGTAGCGGCGACAGGTACTTACGAGCAGTACTTC
v_call: TRBV11-2; clone_size: .; d_call: .; j_call: TRBJ1-1; cdr3_aa: CASRTGPARVAFF; cdr3_nt: TGTGCCAGCAGGACGGGGCCGGCCCGGGTAGCTTTCTTT
v_call: TRBV29-1; clone_size: .; d_call: TRBD2; j_call: TRBJ2-5; cdr3_aa: CSGAGTSGPGGETQYF; cdr3_nt: TGCAGCGGTGCCGGGACTAGCGGGCCCGGCGGGGAGACCCAGTACTTC
v_call: TRBV7-9; clone_size: .; d_call: TRBD1; j_call: TRBJ2-2; cdr3_aa: CASSPLRGQGDFGELFF; cdr3_nt: TGTGCCAGCAGCCCCCTTCGGGGACAGGGTGATTTCGGGGAGCTGTTTTTT
v_call: TRBV28; clone_size: .; d_call: .; j_call: TRBJ2-7; cdr3_aa: CASSRGGRGLIYEQYF; cdr3_nt: TGTGCCAGCAGTCGAGGGGGGAGGGGCCTTATTTACGAGCAGTACTTC
v_call: TRBV18; clone_size: .; d_call: .; j_call: TRBJ1-4; cdr3_aa: CASSPQGANEKLFF; cdr3_nt: TGTGCCAGCTCACCACAGGGTGCTAATGAAAAACTGTTTTTT
v_call: TRBV7-9; clone_size: .; d_call: .; j_call: TRBJ1-1; cdr3_aa: CASSLDRGRRGTEAFF; cdr3_nt: TGTGCCAGCAGCTTAGATAGGGGCCGTAGGGGCACTGAAGCTTTCTTT
v_call: TRBV4-1; clone_size: .; d_call: .; j_call: TRBJ1-4; cdr3_aa: CASSPYARGVGEKLFF; cdr3_nt: TGCGCCAGCAGCCCTTACGCCCGGGGAGTAGGTGAAAAACTGTTTTTT
v_call: TRBV27; clone_size: .; d_call: TRBD1; j_call: TRBJ1-2; cdr3_aa: CASSPGTAGLGPYGYTF; cdr3_nt: TGTGCCAGCAGCCCGGGGACAGCAGGGTTGGGACCCTATGGCTACACCTTC
v_call: TRBV19; clone_size: .; d_call: TRBD2; j_call: TRBJ2-1; cdr3_aa: CASSMAGGASSYNEQFF; cdr3_nt: TGTGCCAGTAGTATGGCGGGAGGGGCTAGCTCCTACAATGAGCAGTTCTTC
v_call: TRBV3-1/TRBV3-2; clone_size: .; d_call: TRBD1; j_call: TRBJ2-1; cdr3_aa: CASSPDRASYNEQFF; cdr3_nt: TGTGCCAGCAGCCCCGACAGGGCCTCCTACAATGAGCAGTTCTTC
v_call: TRBV6-2/TRBV6-3; clone_size: once; d_call: .; j_call: TRBJ2-2; cdr3_aa: CASSTQGHGELFF; cdr3_nt: TGTGCCAGCAGTACACAGGGTCACGGGGAGCTGTTTTTT
v_call: TRBV6-5; clone_size: .; d_call: TRBD1; j_call: TRBJ1-2; cdr3_aa: CASSFRTGGVGYTF; cdr3_nt: TGTGCCAGCAGTTTCAGGACAGGGGGCGTGGGCTACACCTTC
v_call: TRBV5-1; clone_size: .; d_call: .; j_call: TRBJ1-4; cdr3_aa: CASSGSGDPNEKLFF; cdr3_nt: TGCGCCAGCAGCGGCTCAGGGGACCCTAATGAAAAACTGTTTTTT
v_call: TRBV10-3; clone_size: once; d_call: .; j_call: TRBJ2-7; cdr3_aa: CAITLDRGEQYF; cdr3_nt: TGTGCCATCACCCTCGATCGGGGCGAGCAGTACTTC
v_call: TRBV6-4; clone_size: .; d_call: .; j_call: TRBJ1-2; cdr3_aa: CASSVSDNLVGGYGYTF; cdr3_nt: TGTGCCAGCAGTGTTTCGGATAACCTCGTGGGCGGCTATGGCTACACCTTC
v_call: TRBV2; clone_size: .; d_call: .; j_call: TRBJ1-4; cdr3_aa: CASRRASGGVEKLFF; cdr3_nt: TGTGCCAGCAGGCGTGCGAGTGGCGGGGTAGAAAAACTGTTTTTT
v_call: TRBV28; clone_size: once; d_call: .; j_call: TRBJ1-2; cdr3_aa: CASSPPGGLNYGYTF; cdr3_nt: TGTGCCAGCAGTCCCCCGGGGGGCCTTAACTATGGCTACACCTTC
v_call: TRBV3-1/TRBV3-2; clone_size: .; d_call: .; j_call: TRBJ2-6; cdr3_aa: CASSQGLRSSGANVLTF; cdr3_nt: TGTGCCAGCAGCCAAGGGTTACGGAGCTCTGGGGCCAACGTCCTGACTTTC
v_call: TRBV11-1; clone_size: .; d_call: TRBD1; j_call: TRBJ1-2; cdr3_aa: CASSLAGTGTTNYGYTF; cdr3_nt: TGTGCCAGCAGCTTAGCTGGGACAGGGACCACTAACTATGGCTACACCTTC
v_call: TRBV6-6; clone_size: .; d_call: TRBD1; j_call: TRBJ2-7; cdr3_aa: CASSPGQGIRDEQYF; cdr3_nt: TGTGCCAGCAGTCCGGGACAGGGCATACGCGACGAGCAGTACTTC
v_call: TRBV6-2/TRBV6-3; clone_size: .; d_call: .; j_call: TRBJ2-7; cdr3_aa: CASSYPGYYEQYF; cdr3_nt: TGTGCCAGCAGTTACCCAGGATACTACGAGCAGTACTTC
v_call: TRBV7-8; clone_size: .; d_call: .; j_call: TRBJ1-3; cdr3_aa: CASSLLTGSSSGNTIYF; cdr3_nt: TGTGCCAGCAGCTTATTGACAGGATCCTCCTCTGGAAACACCATATATTTT
v_call: TRBV10-1; clone_size: .; d_call: .; j_call: TRBJ2-1; cdr3_aa: CASSQATENEQFF; cdr3_nt: TGCGCCAGCAGTCAGGCTACCGAAAATGAGCAGTTCTTC
v_call: TRBV2; clone_size: .; d_call: .; j_call: TRBJ1-5; cdr3_aa: CASSESLGLQPQHF; cdr3_nt: TGTGCCAGCAGTGAAAGTCTGGGGCTTCAGCCCCAGCATTTT
v_call: TRBV30; clone_size: .; d_call: TRBD1; j_call: TRBJ2-7; cdr3_aa: CAWGDSYEQYF; cdr3_nt: TGTGCCTGGGGGGACAGTTACGAGCAGTACTTC
v_call: TRBV5-6; clone_size: .; d_call: .; j_call: TRBJ2-7; cdr3_aa: CASSKQTATSTYEQYF; cdr3_nt: TGTGCCAGCAGCAAACAAACAGCGACCTCAACCTACGAGCAGTACTTC
v_call: TRBV19; clone_size: .; d_call: .; j_call: TRBJ2-7; cdr3_aa: CASREGDPPSYEQYF; cdr3_nt: TGTGCCAGTAGAGAAGGCGATCCCCCTTCCTACGAGCAGTACTTC
v_call: TRBV18; clone_size: .; d_call: TRBD1; j_call: TRBJ2-5; cdr3_aa: CASGPGQGVGQETQYF; cdr3_nt: TGTGCCAGCGGACCGGGACAGGGTGTGGGACAAGAGACCCAGTACTTC
v_call: TRBV29-1; clone_size: .; d_call: .; j_call: TRBJ1-1; cdr3_aa: CSVELVGASNTEAFF; cdr3_nt: TGCAGCGTTGAACTCGTAGGAGCTTCCAACACTGAAGCTTTCTTT
v_call: TRBV3-1/TRBV3-2; clone_size: .; d_call: TRBD2; j_call: TRBJ2-7; cdr3_aa: CASTPAGSHEQYF; cdr3_nt: TGTGCCAGCACCCCAGCGGGGTCCCACGAGCAGTACTTC
v_call: TRBV4-3; clone_size: .; d_call: .; j_call: TRBJ1-1; cdr3_aa: CASSQVTIRRAEAFF; cdr3_nt: TGCGCCAGCAGCCAAGTTACCATTAGACGCGCTGAAGCTTTCTTT
v_call: TRBV12-3/TRBV12-4; clone_size: once; d_call: .; j_call: TRBJ1-5; cdr3_aa: CASSLSRDQPQHF; cdr3_nt: TGTGCCAGCAGCCTCTCCAGGGATCAGCCCCAGCATTTT
v_call: TRBV4-1; clone_size: .; d_call: TRBD2; j_call: TRBJ2-1; cdr3_aa: CPTSGSFYNEQFF; cdr3_nt: TGCCCCACTAGCGGGAGTTTCTACAATGAGCAGTTCTTC
v_call: TRBV4-2; clone_size: .; d_call: .; j_call: TRBJ1-2; cdr3_aa: CASSQDGRSYTF; cdr3_nt: TGTGCCAGCAGCCAAGATGGGCGGAGCTACACCTTC
v_call: TRBV12-3/TRBV12-4; clone_size: .; d_call: .; j_call: TRBJ1-2; cdr3_aa: CASSLAPYYGYTF; cdr3_nt: TGTGCCAGCAGTTTAGCCCCGTACTATGGCTACACCTTC
v_call: TRBV11-2; clone_size: .; d_call: TRBD1; j_call: TRBJ1-6; cdr3_aa: CASSSRTGQGSPLHF; cdr3_nt: TGTGCCAGCAGCTCCAGGACAGGTCAGGGCTCACCCCTCCACTTT
v_call: TRBV12-3/TRBV12-4; clone_size: .; d_call: .; j_call: TRBJ1-2; cdr3_aa: CASSPSAANGYTF; cdr3_nt: TGTGCCAGCAGTCCGTCGGCAGCGAATGGCTACACCTTC
v_call: TRBV4-1; clone_size: .; d_call: .; j_call: TRBJ1-1; cdr3_aa: CASSQEPRGSAEAFF; cdr3_nt: TGCGCCAGCAGCCAAGAGCCAAGGGGTAGCGCTGAAGCTTTCTTT
v_call: TRBV2; clone_size: .; d_call: TRBD2; j_call: TRBJ2-5; cdr3_aa: CASSESGTSGGLQETQYF; cdr3_nt: TGTGCCAGCAGTGAATCCGGGACTAGCGGGGGCCTACAAGAGACCCAGTACTTC
v_call: TRBV12-3/TRBV12-4; clone_size: .; d_call: .; j_call: TRBJ1-2; cdr3_aa: CASSFGYYGYTF; cdr3_nt: TGTGCCAGCAGTTTCGGGTACTATGGCTACACCTTC
v_call: TRBV29-1; clone_size: few; d_call: TRBD1; j_call: TRBJ1-3; cdr3_aa: CSVWDRASGNTIYF; cdr3_nt: TGCAGCGTTTGGGACAGAGCCTCTGGAAACACCATATATTTT
v_call: TRBV5-1; clone_size: .; d_call: TRBD1; j_call: TRBJ2-7; cdr3_aa: CASSLDRGEQYF; cdr3_nt: TGCGCCAGCAGCTTAGACAGGGGCGAGCAGTACTTC
v_call: TRBV2; clone_size: .; d_call: .; j_call: TRBJ1-1; cdr3_aa: CASQGGGRTEAFF; cdr3_nt: TGTGCCTCACAAGGTGGAGGACGAACTGAAGCTTTCTTT